A selection of T cell receptor beta chains follows, all from one sample in a study of blood T cell repertoires in COVID-19. Sequenced by immunoSEQ multiplex PCR; TCRdb stores in-frame clones only, minus some. The sample holds some 78,000 clones, over 80% seen once. Input material: peripheral blood. These TCRs come from a man over 45 with acute or convalescent COVID-19. Both conserved end residues are part of each CDR3. The order of the fields is clone size, V gene, CDR3 length, J gene, CDR3 protein. Expanded clones get a size class; other rows say once, few or many, or leave the size out.

>once|TRBV7-2|13|TRBJ1-6
CASSSLLNSPLHF
>once|TRBV6-2/TRBV6-3|13|TRBJ1-1
CASNPQGFTEAFF
>.|TRBV11-2|12|TRBJ1-2
CASSGQGYGYTF
>once|TRBV5-6|14|TRBJ1-1
CASSLQQGYAEAFF
>few|TRBV10-3|13|TRBJ2-5
CAISDSFQETQYF
>.|TRBV11-3|14|TRBJ2-3
CASSLEGGTDTQYF
>once|TRBV6-2/TRBV6-3|16|TRBJ1-5
CASSYSRTQGNQPQHF
>.|TRBV19|15|TRBJ1-5
CASSLGQYSNQPQHF
>once|TRBV9|13|TRBJ1-6
CASSVSGDSPLHF
>.|TRBV7-8|13|TRBJ1-2
CASSKGQDYGYTF
>once|TRBV28|15|TRBJ2-1
CASSFWDRTGDEQFF
>.|TRBV6-1|14|TRBJ1-2
CASSENRGNYGYTF
>.|TRBV5-6|14|TRBJ2-7
CASSLSLAPYEQYF
>once|TRBV24-1|16|TRBJ2-1
CATSDATVSGYNEQFF
>.|TRBV11-2|14|TRBJ2-2
CASSVGQISGELFF
>.|TRBV6-5|15|TRBJ1-6
CASSYSSAGNSPLHF
>.|TRBV6-1|12|TRBJ2-7
CASSEGSREQYF
>.|TRBV19|16|TRBJ1-5
CASIGTGSYSNQPQHF